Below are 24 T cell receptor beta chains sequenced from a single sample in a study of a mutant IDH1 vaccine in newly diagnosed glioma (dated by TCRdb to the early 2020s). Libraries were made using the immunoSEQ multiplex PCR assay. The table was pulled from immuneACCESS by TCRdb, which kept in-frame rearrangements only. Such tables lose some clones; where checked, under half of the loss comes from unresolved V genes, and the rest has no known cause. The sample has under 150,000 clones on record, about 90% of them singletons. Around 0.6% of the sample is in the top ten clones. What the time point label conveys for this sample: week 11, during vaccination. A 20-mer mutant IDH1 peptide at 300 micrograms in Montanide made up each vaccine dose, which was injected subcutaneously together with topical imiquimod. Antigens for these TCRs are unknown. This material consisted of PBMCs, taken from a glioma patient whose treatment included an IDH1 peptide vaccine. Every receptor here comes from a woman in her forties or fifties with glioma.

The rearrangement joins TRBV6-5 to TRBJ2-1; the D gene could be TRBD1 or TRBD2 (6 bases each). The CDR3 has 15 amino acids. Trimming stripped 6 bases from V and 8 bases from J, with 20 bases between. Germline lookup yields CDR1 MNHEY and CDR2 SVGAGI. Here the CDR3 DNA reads TGTGCCAGCAGCCTAGACACAGGGAGGAGAGATGAGCAGTTCTTC. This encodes CASSLDTGRRDEQFF.

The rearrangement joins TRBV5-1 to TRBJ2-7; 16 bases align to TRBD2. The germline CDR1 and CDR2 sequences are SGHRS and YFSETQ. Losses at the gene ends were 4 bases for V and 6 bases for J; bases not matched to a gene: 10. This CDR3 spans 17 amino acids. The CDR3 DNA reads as TGCGCCAGCAGCCCCGAGGGGACTAGCGGGAGGGTGTGCGAGCAGTACTTC. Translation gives CASSPEGTSGRVCEQYF.

CDR3 sequence (DNA): TGTGCCAGTAGCCCTCGGACTAGCGGGAGAGGGTACGAGCAGTACTTC. Translation: CASSPRTSGRGYEQYF. The chain employs TRBV19 and TRBJ2-7; 13 positions match TRBD2. Losses at the gene ends were 6 bases for V and 4 bases for J; bases not matched to a gene: 9. From germline, CDR1 is LNHDA and CDR2 SQIVND (reference sequence). CDR3 length: 16 residues.

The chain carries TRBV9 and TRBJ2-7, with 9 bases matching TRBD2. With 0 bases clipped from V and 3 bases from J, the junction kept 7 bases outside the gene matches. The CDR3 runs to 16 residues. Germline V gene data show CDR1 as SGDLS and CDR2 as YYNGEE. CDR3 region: CASSVGRLAAYYEQYF. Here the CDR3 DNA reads TGTGCCAGCAGCGTAGGGCGACTAGCGGCCTACTACGAGCAGTACTTC.

Here the CDR3 DNA reads TGTGCCAGCAGCCCCCGAGGCAGGGCAGATACGCAGTATTTT. Protein sequence: CASSPRGRADTQYF. The chain couples TRBV11-1 to TRBJ2-3; possible D gene TRBD1, 5 bases. The CDR3 extends over 14 amino acids. Deletions cut 5 bases from V and 4 bases from J, with 13 bases between. Germline V gene lookup returns CDR1 SGHAT and CDR2 FQDESV (reference sequence).

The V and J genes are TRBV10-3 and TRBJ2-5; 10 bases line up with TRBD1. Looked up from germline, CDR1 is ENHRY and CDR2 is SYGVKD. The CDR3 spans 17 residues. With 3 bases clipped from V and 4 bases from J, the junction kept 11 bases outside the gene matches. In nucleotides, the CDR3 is TGTGCCATCAGTGAAGCGTTGGGACAGGGGAGGGGAGAGACCCAGTACTTC. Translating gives CAISEALGQGRGETQYF.

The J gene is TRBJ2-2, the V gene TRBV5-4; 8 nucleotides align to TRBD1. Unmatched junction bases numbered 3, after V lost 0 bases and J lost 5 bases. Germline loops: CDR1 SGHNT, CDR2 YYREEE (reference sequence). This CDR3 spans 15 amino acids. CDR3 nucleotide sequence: TGTGCCAGCAGCTTGGAAGGGACAGGAACCGGGGAGCTGTTTTTT. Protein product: CASSLEGTGTGELFF.

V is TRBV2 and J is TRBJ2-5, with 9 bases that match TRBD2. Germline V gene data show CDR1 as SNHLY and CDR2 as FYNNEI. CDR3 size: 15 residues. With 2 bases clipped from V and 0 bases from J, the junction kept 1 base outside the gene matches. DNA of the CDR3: TGTGCCAGCAGTGAAACTAGCGGGCACCAAGAGACCCAGTACTTC. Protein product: CASSETSGHQETQYF.

The CDR3 here is CASSFGTSGNWETQYF. As DNA, the CDR3 is TGTGCCAGCAGCTTCGGGACTAGCGGGAACTGGGAGACCCAGTACTTC. The chain employs TRBV9 and TRBJ2-5; 13 bases map to TRBD2. CDR1 and CDR2 (germline): SGDLS, YYNGEE. V shed 4 bases and J 5 bases; nucleotides not matched to a gene: 8. The CDR3 has 16 amino acids.

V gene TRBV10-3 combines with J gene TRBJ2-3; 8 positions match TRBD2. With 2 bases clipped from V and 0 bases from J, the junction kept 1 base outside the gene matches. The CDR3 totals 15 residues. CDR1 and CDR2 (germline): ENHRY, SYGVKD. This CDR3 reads CAISEERESTDTQYF. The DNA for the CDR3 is TGTGCCATCAGTGAGGAGCGGGAGAGCACAGATACGCAGTATTTT.

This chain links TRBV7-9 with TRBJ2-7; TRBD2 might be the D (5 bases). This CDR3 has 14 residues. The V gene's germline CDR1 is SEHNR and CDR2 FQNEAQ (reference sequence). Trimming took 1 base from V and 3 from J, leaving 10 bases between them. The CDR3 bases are TGTGCCAGCAGCTTAGAAGAGGAGGACTACGAGCAGTACTTC. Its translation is CASSLEEEDYEQYF. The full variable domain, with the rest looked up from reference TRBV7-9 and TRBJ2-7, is DTGVSQNPRHKITKRGQNVTFRCDPISEHNRLYWYRQTLGQGPEFLTYFQNEAQLEKSRLLSDRFSAERPKGSFSTLEIQRTEQGDSAMYLCASSLEEEDYEQYFGPGTRLTVT.

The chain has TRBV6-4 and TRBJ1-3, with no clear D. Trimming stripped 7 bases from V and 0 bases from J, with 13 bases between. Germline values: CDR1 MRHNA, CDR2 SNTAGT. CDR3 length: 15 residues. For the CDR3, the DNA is TGTGCCAGCACTAACTCATGGAACTCTGGAAACACCATATATTTT. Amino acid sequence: CASTNSWNSGNTIYF.

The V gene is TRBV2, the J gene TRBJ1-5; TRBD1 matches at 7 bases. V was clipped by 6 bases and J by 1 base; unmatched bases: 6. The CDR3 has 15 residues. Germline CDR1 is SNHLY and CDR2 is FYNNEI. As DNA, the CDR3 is TGTGCCAGCAGGTCGGCAGGGGGAAGCAATCAGCCCCAGCATTTT. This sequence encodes CASRSAGGSNQPQHF. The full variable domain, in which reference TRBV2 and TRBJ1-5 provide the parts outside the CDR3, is EPEVTQTPSHQVTQMGQEVILRCVPISNHLYFYWYRQILGQKVEFLVSFYNNEISEKSEIFDDQFSVERPDGSNFTLKIRSTKLEDSAMYFCASRSAGGSNQPQHFGDGTRLSIL.

The CDR3 here is CASSVVGSAAYNEQFF. CDR3 DNA sequence: TGTGCCAGCAGCGTAGTTGGGTCAGCAGCCTACAATGAGCAGTTCTTC. The V gene is TRBV9, the J gene TRBJ2-1; D not certain. The CDR3 covers 16 residues. CDR1 is SGDLS and CDR2 is YYNGEE in the germline V gene. Trimming removed 0 bases at V and 2 bases at J, with 12 bases between.

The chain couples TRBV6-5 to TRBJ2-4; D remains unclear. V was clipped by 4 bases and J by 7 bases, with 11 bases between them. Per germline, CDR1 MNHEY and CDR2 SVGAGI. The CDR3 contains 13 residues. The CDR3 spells CASSSNFGNIQYF. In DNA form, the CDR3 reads TGTGCCAGCAGTTCTAACTTTGGTAACATTCAGTACTTC.

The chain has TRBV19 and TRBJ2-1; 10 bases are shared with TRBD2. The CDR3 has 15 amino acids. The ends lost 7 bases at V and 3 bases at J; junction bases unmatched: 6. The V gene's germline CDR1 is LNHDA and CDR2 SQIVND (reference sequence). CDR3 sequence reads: CASTKGLAYYNEQFF. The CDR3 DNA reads TGTGCCAGTACAAAGGGACTAGCGTACTACAATGAGCAGTTCTTC.

For the CDR3, the DNA is TGTGCCAGCAGTTTGGTAAACCAGAACACTGAAGCTTTCTTT. Its translation is CASSLVNQNTEAFF. The V call is TRBV28, the J call TRBJ1-1, with unresolved D. This CDR3 contains 14 residues. Per the germline V gene, CDR1 is MDHEN and CDR2 is SYDVKM. The V end was cut by 3 bases, the J end by 1 base, with 9 bases between.

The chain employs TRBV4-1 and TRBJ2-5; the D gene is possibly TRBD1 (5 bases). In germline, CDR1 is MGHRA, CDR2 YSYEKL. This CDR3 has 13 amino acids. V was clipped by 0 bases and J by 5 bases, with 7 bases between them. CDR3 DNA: TGCGCCAGCAGCCAAGAACAGGTCGAGACCCAGTACTTC. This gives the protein CASSQEQVETQYF.

The CDR3 reads CASSPYAIGSTEAFF. In DNA, the CDR3 is TGTGCCAGCAGCCCATACGCCATAGGGAGCACTGAAGCTTTCTTT. The genes are TRBV6-5 and TRBJ1-1; no reliable D call. Germline CDR1 is MNHEY and CDR2 is SVGAGI. The CDR3 has 15 residues. With 6 bases removed from V and 4 bases from J, the gap between germline ends came to 18 bases.

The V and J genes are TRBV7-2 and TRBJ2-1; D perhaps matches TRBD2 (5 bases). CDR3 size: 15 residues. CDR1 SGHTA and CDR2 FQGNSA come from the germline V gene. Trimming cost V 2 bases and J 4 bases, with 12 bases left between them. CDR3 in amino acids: CASSLSLADYNEQFF. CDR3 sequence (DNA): TGTGCCAGCAGCTTAAGTCTAGCCGATTACAATGAGCAGTTCTTC.

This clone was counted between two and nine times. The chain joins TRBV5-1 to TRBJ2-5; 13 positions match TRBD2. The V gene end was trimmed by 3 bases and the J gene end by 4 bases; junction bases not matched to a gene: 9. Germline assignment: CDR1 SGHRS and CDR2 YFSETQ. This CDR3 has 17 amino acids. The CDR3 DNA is TGCGCCAGCAGCTCAGATAGACTAGCGGGAGGTCCAGAGACCCAGTACTTC. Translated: CASSSDRLAGGPETQYF.

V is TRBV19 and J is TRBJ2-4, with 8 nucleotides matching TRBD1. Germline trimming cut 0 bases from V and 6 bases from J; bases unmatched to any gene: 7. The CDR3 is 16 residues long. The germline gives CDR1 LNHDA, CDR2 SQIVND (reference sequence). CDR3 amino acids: CASSIDGQGRRNIQYF. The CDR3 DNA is TGTGCCAGTAGTATAGACGGACAGGGTAGGAGAAACATTCAGTACTTC.

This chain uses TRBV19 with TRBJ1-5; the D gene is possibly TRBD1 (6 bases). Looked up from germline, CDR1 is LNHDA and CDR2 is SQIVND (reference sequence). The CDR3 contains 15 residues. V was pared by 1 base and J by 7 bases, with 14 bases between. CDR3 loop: CASSIAADRPQPQHF. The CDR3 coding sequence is TGTGCCAGTAGTATAGCGGCGGACAGACCACAGCCCCAGCATTTT.

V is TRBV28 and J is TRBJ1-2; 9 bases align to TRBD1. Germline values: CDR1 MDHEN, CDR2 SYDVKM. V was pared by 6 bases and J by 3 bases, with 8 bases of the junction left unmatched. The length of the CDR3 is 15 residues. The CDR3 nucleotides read TGTGCCAGCAGCGGCCCGGGACAGGGTGACTATGGCTACACCTTC. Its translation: CASSGPGQGDYGYTF.